The 20 T cell receptor beta chains below were found in one sample sequenced in a study of T cell repertoires in cytomegalovirus infection. No antigen has been identified for these receptors. From the reads, TCRdb called clonotypes with MiXCR, one entry per CDR3 protein. Of hundreds of thousands of distinct CDR3 sequences in the sample, about 30% were seen once. The source was cultured CD8+ T cells from PBMCs, collected from culture after CMV antigen stimulation. These receptors originate from a human donor in good health (CMV status not recorded). Some clones in this sample may be carry-over from other donors' samples.

This clonotype was recorded a few times. This sequence joins TRBV6-2 or TRBV6-3 and TRBJ1-5, with D tentatively TRBD1 (5 bases). CDR3 size: 14 residues. CDR1 is MNHEY, CDR2 SVGEGT, per germline. V shed 2 bases and J shed 6 bases, with 11 bases lying between them. The DNA of the CDR3 is TGTGCCAGCAGTTACCAAGGGGAAGTTCAGCCCCAGCATTTT. Its protein is CASSYQGEVQPQHF.

This clonotype was detected only a few times. The rearrangement links TRBV29-1 to TRBJ2-3; 9 bases fit TRBD1. The CDR3 length is 16 residues. CDR1 is SQVTM and CDR2 is ANQGSEA in the germline V gene. With 4 bases clipped from V and 0 bases from J, the junction kept 8 bases outside the gene matches. CDR3 in DNA: TGCAGCGTTGTCGGACAGGGGAGGTTTAGCACAGATACGCAGTATTTT. This translates into CSVVGQGRFSTDTQYF.

V usage is TRBV7-9 and J usage is TRBJ2-4; 10 bases fit TRBD1. There are 14 residues in the CDR3. V gave up 6 bases and J gave up 7 bases; unmatched junction bases: 6. The germline CDR1 and CDR2 sequences are SEHNR and FQNEAQ (reference sequence). The CDR3 nucleotides are TGTGCCAGCAGGGGGGACAGGGGAACCAACATTCAGTACTTC. As protein: CASRGDRGTNIQYF. The full variable domain, completed using reference TRBV7-9 and TRBJ2-4, is DTGVSQNPRHKITKRGQNVTFRCDPISEHNRLYWYRQTLGQGPEFLTYFQNEAQLEKSRLLSDRFSAERPKGSFSTLEIQRTEQGDSAMYLCASRGDRGTNIQYFGAGTRLSVL.

The chain joins TRBV10-3 to TRBJ2-5, with 10 bases fitting TRBD1. Germline assignment: CDR1 ENHRY and CDR2 SYGVKD. The CDR3 spans 17 residues. Trimming removed 0 bases from V and 1 base from J; junction bases left unmatched: 5. CDR3 nucleotide sequence: TGTGCCATCAGTGAGTCGATGACAGGGGGCCTCCAAGAGACCCAGTACTTC. Amino acids: CAISESMTGGLQETQYF.

The V gene is TRBV15, the J gene TRBJ2-2; D is ambiguous. The germline gives CDR1 LNHNV, CDR2 YYDKDF (reference sequence). The CDR3 consists of 15 residues. Trimming stripped 4 bases from V and 0 bases from J, with 9 bases between. The CDR3, as DNA: TGTGCCACCAGCACGCAAGCAGCGAACACCGGGGAGCTGTTTTTT. The encoded protein is CATSTQAANTGELFF.

The chain couples TRBV19 to TRBJ2-1; 9 bases are a match to TRBD1. From germline, CDR1 is LNHDA and CDR2 SQIVND (reference sequence). This CDR3 is 16 amino acids long. Trimming took 5 bases from V and 3 from J; bases not matched to a gene: 8. The CDR3 region is CASSVQGAGSYNEQFF. CDR3 sequence (DNA): TGTGCCAGTAGTGTACAGGGGGCAGGGAGCTACAATGAGCAGTTCTTC.

This clonotype was recorded a few times. The chain joins TRBV7-6 to TRBJ1-1; D remains ambiguous. The CDR3 consists of 14 residues. The V end lost 5 bases, the J end lost 2 bases, and 12 bases lay between the germline ends. In germline, CDR1 is SGHVS, CDR2 FNYEAQ. The CDR3 here is CASSPIFGNTEAFF. The CDR3 region has the DNA TGTGCCAGCAGCCCCATATTTGGTAACACTGAAGCTTTCTTT.

This clonotype showed up many times. This rearrangement joins TRBV7-2 to TRBJ2-7; maybe TRBD1 (5 bases). The length of the CDR3 is 14 residues. CDR1 SGHTA and CDR2 FQGNSA come from the germline V gene. The germline V and J ends were trimmed by 5 bases and 3 bases, with 14 bases remaining between them. The CDR3 here is CASSPLGQYYEQYF. The CDR3 nucleotides read TGTGCCAGCAGCCCTTTGGGGCAATACTACGAGCAGTACTTC.

This clonotype was counted at least ten times. The rearrangement uses TRBV7-2 and TRBJ2-1, with TRBD2 matching over 9 bases. Germline V gene lookup returns CDR1 SGHTA and CDR2 FQGNSA. Trimming at V came to 3 bases and at J to 8 bases, leaving 20 bases not matched to a gene. The CDR3 totals 19 residues. CDR3 region: CASSLGARASGAPGYEQFF. CDR3 bases: TGTGCCAGCAGCTTGGGGGCCCGGGCTAGCGGGGCCCCGGGTTATGAGCAGTTCTTC. Combining the CDR3 with reference TRBV7-2 and TRBJ2-1 gives the whole variable domain GAGVSQSPSNKVTEKGKDVELRCDPISGHTALYWYRQSLGQGLEFLIYFQGNSAPDKSGLPSDRFSAERTGGSVSTLTIQRTQQEDSAVYLCASSLGARASGAPGYEQFFGPGTRLTVL.

The chain is built from TRBV12-3 or TRBV12-4 and TRBJ2-1; no reliable D call. V was trimmed by 5 bases and J by 0 bases, leaving 11 bases between them. CDR3 length: 15 amino acids. In nucleotides, the CDR3 is TGTGCCAGCAGTCTTGACATAAGCTCCTACAATGAGCAGTTCTTC. It codes for CASSLDISSYNEQFF.

CDR3 loop: CASSFSGTMGEQYF. The CDR3 region has the DNA TGTGCCAGCAGTTTCAGTGGGACAATGGGCGAGCAGTACTTC. V and J are TRBV27 and TRBJ2-7; D is possibly TRBD1 (6 bases). Germline CDR1 is MNHEY and CDR2 is SMNVEV (reference sequence). Trimming removed 3 bases from V and 6 bases from J, with 15 bases in between. The CDR3 has 14 residues.

This clonotype was recorded only once. The gene calls are TRBV5-6 and TRBJ2-2, with 9 nucleotides matching TRBD1. CDR3 length equals 18 residues. Looked up from germline, CDR1 is SGHDT and CDR2 is YYEEEE. V lost 4 bases and J lost 4; bases outside the gene matches: 14. CDR3 protein: CASSMSRDRVVGTGELFF. The DNA of the CDR3 is TGTGCCAGCAGCATGTCCCGGGACAGGGTTGTGGGCACCGGGGAGCTGTTTTTT.

This chain links TRBV12-3 or TRBV12-4 with TRBJ1-5; D is unresolved. Trimming took 5 bases from V and 0 from J, leaving 14 bases between them. The CDR3 has 16 residues. CDR3 DNA: TGTGCCAGCAGTACCGGACGGATTTATAGCAATCAGCCCCAGCATTTT. Translating it yields CASSTGRIYSNQPQHF.

The chain recombines TRBV7-4 with TRBJ1-1; the match to TRBD1 covers 11 bases. The J segment lost 11 bases and the V segment lost 5 bases, leaving 7 bases of the junction unmatched. Germline V lookup: CDR1 SGHVT, CDR2 SQSDAQ. The CDR3 is 13 residues long. The CDR3 region is CASSNQDRGLAFF. In DNA, the CDR3 is TGTGCCAGCAGCAATCAGGACAGGGGGCTTGCTTTCTTT.

This clonotype was seen a handful of times. This chain connects TRBV6-5 to TRBJ1-5; no reliable D call. Looked up from germline, CDR1 is MNHEY and CDR2 is SVGAGI. There are 14 residues in the CDR3. Trimming took off 0 bases at V and 7 bases at J, with 10 bases between the two ends. The CDR3 is CASSYSPVGQPQHF. CDR3 coding DNA: TGTGCCAGCAGTTACTCCCCGGTCGGACAGCCCCAGCATTTT.

The rearrangement joins TRBV27 to TRBJ1-2, with D perhaps TRBD1 (5 bases). Germline lookup yields CDR1 MNHEY and CDR2 SMNVEV (reference sequence). The CDR3 has 13 residues. V was cut by 3 bases and J by 8 bases, with 13 bases left in between. The CDR3 DNA reads TGTGCCAGCAGTTTCGGGACTTTTTCGGGCTACACCTTC. Encoded protein: CASSFGTFSGYTF.

V gene TRBV12-5 combines with J gene TRBJ2-4, with D perhaps TRBD2 (5 bases). V lost 2 bases and J lost 0, with 11 bases in between. This CDR3 is built from 16 residues. The V gene's germline CDR1 is LGHNT and CDR2 FRNRAP. CDR3 residues: CASGLTLGRAKNIQYF. The CDR3 DNA reads TGTGCTAGTGGTTTGACATTGGGGAGAGCCAAAAACATTCAGTACTTC.

This clonotype was seen more than once but under ten times. This CDR3 reads CASSRGDRGRMETQYF. CDR3 DNA sequence: TGTGCCAGCAGCAGAGGGGACAGGGGGCGCATGGAGACCCAGTACTTC. This chain uses TRBV9 with TRBJ2-5, with TRBD1 matching over 12 bases. The CDR3 covers 16 residues. The junction had 9 bases not matched to a gene; V was cut back by 4 bases and J by 5 bases. Germline V lookup: CDR1 SGDLS, CDR2 YYNGEE.

In this sample, this clonotype turned up a few times. The chain combines TRBV28 with TRBJ2-3; 11 nucleotides align to TRBD2. Germline CDR1 and CDR2: MDHEN and SYDVKM. This CDR3 has 18 residues. The V and J ends lost 5 bases and 2 bases, in that order; junction bases with no gene match: 12. This CDR3 is CASSPTSGVSGATDTQYF. DNA of the CDR3: TGTGCCAGCAGTCCGACTAGCGGGGTTTCGGGTGCCACAGATACGCAGTATTTT.

V and J are TRBV7-2 and TRBJ2-3, with TRBD2 matching 15 bases. Germline-derived CDR1 and CDR2 are SGHTA and FQGNSA. V was clipped by 6 bases and J by 3 bases; unmatched bases: 13. This CDR3 contains 19 residues. The CDR3 reads CASSHRGTSGGTKTDTQYF. The CDR3 DNA reads TGTGCCAGCAGTCACAGGGGGACTAGCGGGGGGACAAAGACAGATACGCAGTATTTT. Based on the CDR3 plus reference TRBV7-2 and TRBJ2-3, the full variable domain is GAGVSQSPSNKVTEKGKDVELRCDPISGHTALYWYRQSLGQGLEFLIYFQGNSAPDKSGLPSDRFSAERTGGSVSTLTIQRTQQEDSAVYLCASSHRGTSGGTKTDTQYFGPGTRLTVL.